This TCR beta chain was sequenced in a study of Ad26.COV2.S vaccination and SARS-CoV-2 variants. Study-wide background: Into the muscle, Ad26.COV2.S was dosed once or twice, 56 days apart.

The table came from immunoSEQ multiplex PCR; TCRdb's copy has only in-frame clones and leaves some out. Here the sample spans fewer than 600,000 clones, around 89% being singletons. The CDR3 runs 14 residues. V shed 3 bases, J shed 3 bases, and the junction held 5 bases outside the gene matches. Germline CDR1 KGHSH, CDR2 LQKENI. General observations from the study: Post-vaccination breadth of spike-specific CD8+ and CD4+ T cell responses was reportedly substantial. Individuals receiving vaccine had higher spike-specific TCR breadth than placebo recipients did.

Treatment noted: around 19 received Ad26.COV2.S at low or high dose, single or two shots; 5 received placebo; per-sample allocation not given. Material that was analyzed had been drawn on day 63 after the first vaccine or placebo injection. The donor was a Boston adult aged 18-55 years. With regard to this clone: As yet, its antigen is unknown. This CDR3 is also generated by other DNA sequences in the sample.

The TCR was taken from a person between 18 and 65 years old who received the Ad26.COV2.S COVID-19 vaccine or a placebo. This specimen consisted of peripheral blood, obtained in a trial of Ad26.COV2.S vaccine versus placebo. The chain recombines TRBV18 with TRBJ2-7; 7 positions match TRBD1. The CDR3 DNA reads as TGTGCCAGCTCACCGAGGCAGGGGGTCTACGAGCAGTACTTC. Amino acids: CASSPRQGVYEQYF.